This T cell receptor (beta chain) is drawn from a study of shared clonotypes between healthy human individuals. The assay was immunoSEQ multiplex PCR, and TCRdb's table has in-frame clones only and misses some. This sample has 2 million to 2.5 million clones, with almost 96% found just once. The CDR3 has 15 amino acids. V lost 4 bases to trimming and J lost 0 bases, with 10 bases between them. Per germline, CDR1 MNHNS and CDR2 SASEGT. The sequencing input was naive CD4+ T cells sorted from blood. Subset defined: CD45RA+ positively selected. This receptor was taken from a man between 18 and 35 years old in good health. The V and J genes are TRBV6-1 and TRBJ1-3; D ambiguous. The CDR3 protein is CASSGHPNSGNTIYF. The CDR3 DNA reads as TGTGCCAGCAGTGGACATCCCAACTCTGGAAACACCATATATTTT.